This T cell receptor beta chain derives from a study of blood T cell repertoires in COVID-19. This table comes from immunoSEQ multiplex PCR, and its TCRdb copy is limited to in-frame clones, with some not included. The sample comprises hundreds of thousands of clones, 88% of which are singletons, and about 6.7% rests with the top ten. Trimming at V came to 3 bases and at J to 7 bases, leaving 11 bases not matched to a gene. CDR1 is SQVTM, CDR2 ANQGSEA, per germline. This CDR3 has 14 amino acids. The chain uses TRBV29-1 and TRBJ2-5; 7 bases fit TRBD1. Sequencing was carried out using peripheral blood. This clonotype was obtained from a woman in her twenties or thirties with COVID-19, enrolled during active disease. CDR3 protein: CSVEMWTGRRTQYF. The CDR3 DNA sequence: TGCAGCGTTGAGATGTGGACAGGACGAAGGACCCAGTACTTC.